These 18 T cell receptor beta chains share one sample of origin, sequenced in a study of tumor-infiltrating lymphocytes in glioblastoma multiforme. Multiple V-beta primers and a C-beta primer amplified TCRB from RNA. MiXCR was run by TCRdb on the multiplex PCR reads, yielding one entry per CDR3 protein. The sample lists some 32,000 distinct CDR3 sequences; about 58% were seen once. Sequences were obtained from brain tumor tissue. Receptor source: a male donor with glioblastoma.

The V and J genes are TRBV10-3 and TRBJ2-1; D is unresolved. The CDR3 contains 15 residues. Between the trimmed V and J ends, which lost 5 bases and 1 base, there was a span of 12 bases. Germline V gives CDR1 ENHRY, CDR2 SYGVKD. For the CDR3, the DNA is TGTGCCATCAGTCCCAAAGGATCTTCCTACAATGAGCAGTTCTTC. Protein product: CAISPKGSSYNEQFF.

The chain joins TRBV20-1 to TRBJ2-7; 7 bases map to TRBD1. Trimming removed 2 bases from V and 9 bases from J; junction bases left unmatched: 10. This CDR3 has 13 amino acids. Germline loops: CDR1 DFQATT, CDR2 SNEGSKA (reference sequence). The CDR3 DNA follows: TGCAGTGCTAGATCCACAGGGGTTGGAGCGCAGTACTTC. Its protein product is CSARSTGVGAQYF.

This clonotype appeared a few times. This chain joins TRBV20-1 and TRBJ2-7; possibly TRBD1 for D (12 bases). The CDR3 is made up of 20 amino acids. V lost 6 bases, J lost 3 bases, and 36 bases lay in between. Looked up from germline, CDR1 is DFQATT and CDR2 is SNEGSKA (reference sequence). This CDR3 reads CSATGTGGSGLAGGRYEQYF. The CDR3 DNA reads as TGCAGTGCCACCGGGACAGGGGGCTCGGGGCTAGCGGGAGGACGCTACGAGCAGTACTTC.

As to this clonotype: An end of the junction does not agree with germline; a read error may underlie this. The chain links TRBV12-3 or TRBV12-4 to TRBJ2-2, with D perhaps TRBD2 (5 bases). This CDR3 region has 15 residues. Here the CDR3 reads CASSPKGMGTGELFF. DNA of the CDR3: TGTGCCAGCAGTCCAAAGGGTATGGGAACCGGGGAGCTGTTTTTC.

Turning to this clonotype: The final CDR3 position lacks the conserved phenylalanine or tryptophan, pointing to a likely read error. The CDR3: CAISDTARAYEQYL. DNA of the CDR3: TGTGCCATCAGTGATACCGCGAGGGCCTACGAGCAGTACTTA. The chain combines TRBV10-3 with TRBJ2-7, with TRBD2 as a possible D gene (5 bases). The CDR3 covers 14 residues. Germline V gene data show CDR1 as ENHRY and CDR2 as SYGVKD. Trimming stripped 3 bases from V and 2 bases from J, with 11 bases between.

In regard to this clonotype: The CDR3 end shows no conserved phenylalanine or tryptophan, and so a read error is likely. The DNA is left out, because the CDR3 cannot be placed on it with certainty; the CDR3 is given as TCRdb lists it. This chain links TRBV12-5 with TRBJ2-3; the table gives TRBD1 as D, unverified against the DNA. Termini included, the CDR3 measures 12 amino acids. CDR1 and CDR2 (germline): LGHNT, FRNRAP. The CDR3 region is CASDQQVDTRYY.

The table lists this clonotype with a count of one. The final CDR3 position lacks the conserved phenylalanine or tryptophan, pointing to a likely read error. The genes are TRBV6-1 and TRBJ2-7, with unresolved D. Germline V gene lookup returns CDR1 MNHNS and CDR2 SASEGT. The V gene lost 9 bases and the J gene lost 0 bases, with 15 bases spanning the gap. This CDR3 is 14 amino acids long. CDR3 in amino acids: CASRDSMNSYEQYS. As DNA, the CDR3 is TGTGCCAGTAGAGACTCGATGAACTCCTACGAGCAGTACTCC.

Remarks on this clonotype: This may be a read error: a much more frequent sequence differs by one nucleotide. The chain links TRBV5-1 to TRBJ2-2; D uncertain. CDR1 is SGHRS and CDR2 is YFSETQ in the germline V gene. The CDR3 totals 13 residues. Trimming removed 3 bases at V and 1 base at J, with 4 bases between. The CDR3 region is CASSSWNTGELFF. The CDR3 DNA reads TGCGCCAGCAGCTCATGGAACACCGGGGAGCTGTTTTTT.

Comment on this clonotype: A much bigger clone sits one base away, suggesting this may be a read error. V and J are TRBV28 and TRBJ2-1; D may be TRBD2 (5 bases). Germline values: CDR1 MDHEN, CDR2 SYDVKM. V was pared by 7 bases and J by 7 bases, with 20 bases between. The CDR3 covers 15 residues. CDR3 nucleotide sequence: TGTGCCAGCAATCTACTAGTGGGATTGAGGAATGAGCAGTTCTTC. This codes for CASNLLVGLRNEQFF.

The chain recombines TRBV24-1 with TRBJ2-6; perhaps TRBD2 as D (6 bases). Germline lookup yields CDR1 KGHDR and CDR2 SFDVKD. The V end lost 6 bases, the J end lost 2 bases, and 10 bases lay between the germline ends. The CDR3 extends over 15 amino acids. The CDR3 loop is CATSPGVAGANVLTF. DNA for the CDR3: TGTGCCACCAGTCCGGGAGTGGCTGGGGCCAACGTCCTGACTTTC.

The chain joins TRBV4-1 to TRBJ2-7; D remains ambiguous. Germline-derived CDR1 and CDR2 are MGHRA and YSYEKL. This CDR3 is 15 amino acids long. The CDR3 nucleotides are TGCGCAGGCAGCCAGGACCAGATGGGGTCCCTCGAGCAGTACTTC. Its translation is CAGSQDQMGSLEQYF.

The DNA of the CDR3 is TGCAGTGGAACGTCCTACAGGGGACCCCAAGAGACCCAGTACTTC. It specifies CSGTSYRGPQETQYF. The V gene is TRBV20-1, the J gene TRBJ2-5; TRBD1 aligns across 7 bases. CDR3 length: 15 residues. Per germline, CDR1 DFQATT and CDR2 SNEGSKA (reference sequence). Trimming at V came to 7 bases and at J to 1 base, leaving 12 bases not matched to a gene.

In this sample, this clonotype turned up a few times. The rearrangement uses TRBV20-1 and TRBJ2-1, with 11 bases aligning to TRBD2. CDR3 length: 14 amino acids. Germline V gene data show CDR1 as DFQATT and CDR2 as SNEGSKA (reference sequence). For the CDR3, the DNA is TGCAATACTACACTAGCGGGAGTGTTGTATGAGCAGTTCTTC. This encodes CNTTLAGVLYEQFF.

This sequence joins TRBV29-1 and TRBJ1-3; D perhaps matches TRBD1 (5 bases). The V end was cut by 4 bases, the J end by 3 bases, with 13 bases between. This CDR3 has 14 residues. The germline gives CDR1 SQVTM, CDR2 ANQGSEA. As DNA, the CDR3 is TGCAGCGTTGGAGTCGACAGTTATGGAAACACCATATATTTT. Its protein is CSVGVDSYGNTIYF.

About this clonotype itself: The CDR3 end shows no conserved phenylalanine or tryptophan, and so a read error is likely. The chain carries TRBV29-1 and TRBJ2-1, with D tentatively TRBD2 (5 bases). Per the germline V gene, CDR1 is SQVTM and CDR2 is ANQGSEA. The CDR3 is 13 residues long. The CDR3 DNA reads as TGCAACGTTGATAGCGTAACTTCTGGTAAGCAGTTCTCC. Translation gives CNVDSVTSGKQFS.

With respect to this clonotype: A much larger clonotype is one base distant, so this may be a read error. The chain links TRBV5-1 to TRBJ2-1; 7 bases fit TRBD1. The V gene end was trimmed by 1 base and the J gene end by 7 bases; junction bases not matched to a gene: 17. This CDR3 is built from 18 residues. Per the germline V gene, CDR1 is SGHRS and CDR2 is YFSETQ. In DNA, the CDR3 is TGCGCCAGCAGCTTGTTCCCTATCCAGGGGGACCGGGGTAATGAGCAGTTCTTC. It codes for CASSLFPIQGDRGNEQFF.

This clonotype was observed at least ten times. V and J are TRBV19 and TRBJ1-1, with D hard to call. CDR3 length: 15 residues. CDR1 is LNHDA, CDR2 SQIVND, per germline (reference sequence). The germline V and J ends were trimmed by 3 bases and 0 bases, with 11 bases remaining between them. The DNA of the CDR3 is TGTGCCAGTAGTATCCGCCGGGCTATGAACACTGAAGCTTTCTTT. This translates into CASSIRRAMNTEAFF.

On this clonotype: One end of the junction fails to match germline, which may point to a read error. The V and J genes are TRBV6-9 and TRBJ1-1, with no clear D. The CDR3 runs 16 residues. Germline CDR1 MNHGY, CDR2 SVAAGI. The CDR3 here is CASSCQIGVTTTEAFF. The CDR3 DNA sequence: TGTGCTAGCAGTTGTCAAATTGGGGTTACGACCACTGAAGCTTTCTTT.